This T cell receptor (beta chain) comes out of a study of response to subunit inactivated influenza vaccine. General study points: Seasonal influenza vaccination, on each occasion, was suggested by the authors to recruit few new T cells.

Details on this clonotype: Its specificity is not known.

TCRdb re-analysed the RT-PCR reads in MiXCR, keeping a single row per CDR3 protein. This table holds around 850,000 distinct CDR3 sequences, less than 20% found once. This CDR3 comprises 15 residues. V dropped 5 bases and J dropped 2 bases, with 16 bases sitting between them. Germline V gives CDR1 SGHDT, CDR2 YYEEEE. Sequencing was performed on PBMCs from blood, taken 4 to 6 days after vaccination. The clonotype comes from a man in his fifties who received an inactivated influenza vaccine. This chain links TRBV5-6 with TRBJ2-5, with TRBD1 as a possible D gene (5 bases). The CDR3 loop is CASRWGPTGQETQYF. CDR3 in DNA: TGTGCCAGCAGATGGGGCCCCACAGGACAAGAGACCCAGTACTTC.